The rows below give T cell receptor beta chains drawn from one sample of a study of T cells expressing NK-cell markers. After re-calling the 5' RACE reads, TCRdb lists one entry per CDR3 protein, DNA absent. This listing includes 200,000 to 300,000 distinct CDR3 sequences. Sequencing was performed on blood T cells: a sorted CD56 or NKG2C T cell subset, CD4+ or CD8+ T cells, or bulk PBMC T cells (not recorded which). These receptors originate from a man between 18 and 29 years old in good health. Each CDR3 is given with its conserved first and last residue.

j_call | v_call | cdr3_aa
TRBJ1-2 | TRBV12-3/TRBV12-4 | CASSSPGQRYGYTF
TRBJ2-2 | TRBV5-5 | CATGQAWNTGELFF
TRBJ1-2 | TRBV20-1 | CSAVGQTLNYGYTF
TRBJ2-7 | TRBV5-1 | CASGSSVGSSYEQYF
TRBJ1-4 | TRBV6-1 | CASSEVGNNEKLFF
TRBJ1-2 | TRBV5-1 | CASSPGTGDYGYTF
TRBJ1-5 | TRBV12-3/TRBV12-4 | CASSDRVPGPQHF
TRBJ2-4 | TRBV24-1 | CATSEDGKNIQYF
TRBJ2-2 | TRBV20-1 | CSARRGRGTGELFF
TRBJ1-3 | TRBV25-1 | CASSEGGGQGNTIYF
TRBJ2-1 | TRBV4-3 | CASGAGQGPYNEQFF
TRBJ2-3 | TRBV24-1 | CATSDMIAGADTQYF
TRBJ2-5 | TRBV5-1 | CASSPGLAGPPETQYF
TRBJ1-1 | TRBV15 | CATSSQGDTEAFF
TRBJ2-3 | TRBV7-2 | CASSLGSSLGSQYF
TRBJ2-1 | TRBV7-2 | CASSYERLNNEQFF
TRBJ2-1 | TRBV5-1 | CASSLGGGGPYNEQFF
TRBJ2-1 | TRBV5-1 | CASSLRTVGGNEQFF
TRBJ2-2 | TRBV6-5 | CASSRFRGNTGELFF
TRBJ1-5 | TRBV12-3/TRBV12-4 | CASSPSGAGNQPQHF
TRBJ1-5 | TRBV12-3/TRBV12-4 | CASSDSYSNQPQHF
TRBJ2-1 | TRBV4-2 | CASSQENSPYNEQFF
TRBJ2-5 | TRBV7-8 | CASSRAGGAQETQYF
TRBJ2-5 | TRBV6-2/TRBV6-3 | CASRREMTQETQYF
TRBJ2-5 | TRBV20-1 | CSASLQGGQETQYF
TRBJ2-6 | TRBV5-1 | CASSLAGTDFSGANVLTF
TRBJ2-1 | TRBV24-1 | CATSGPTSGRANEQFF
TRBJ2-1 | TRBV10-3 | CAISGGTSGYNEQFF
TRBJ1-2 | TRBV18 | CASSPGQGGYGYTF
TRBJ1-2 | TRBV5-1 | CASSLEMSWGGYTF
TRBJ2-2 | TRBV5-1 | CASSLRVAPDNTGELFF
TRBJ2-1 | TRBV6-5 | CASSYSLVNEQFF
TRBJ1-6 | TRBV11-3 | CASSSGRDSPLHF
TRBJ2-3 | TRBV7-2 | CASSLVAAHTDTQYF
TRBJ1-4 | TRBV12-3/TRBV12-4 | CASSFGPSLLNEKLFF
TRBJ2-3 | TRBV7-8 | CASSESDTQYF
TRBJ2-1 | TRBV5-5 | CASSWWLADYNEQFF
TRBJ2-2 | TRBV29-1 | CSVPGPNTGELFF
TRBJ2-1 | TRBV5-6 | CASSGGAGGQNEQFF
TRBJ2-1 | TRBV12-3/TRBV12-4 | CASRRGLGGEQFF